These 5 T cell receptor beta chains were all obtained from the same sample, sequenced in a study of cytomegalovirus exposure and HLA in healthy donors. Amplification used 60 Vbeta primers and 13 Jbeta primers. TCRdb's copy holds only in-frame clones and misses some; the assay was immunoSEQ multiplex PCR. The sample consists of approximately 190,000 clones, 81% of them appearing once. The sample consisted of PBMCs. The receptor set was obtained from a man aged 40-49 years in good health and CMV-seropositive.

The chain carries TRBV19 and TRBJ2-1; the match to TRBD2 covers 10 bases. The J segment lost 9 bases and the V segment lost 5 bases, leaving 16 bases of the junction unmatched. Germline V lookup: CDR1 LNHDA, CDR2 SQIVND (reference sequence). CDR3 length: 17 amino acids. This CDR3 reads CASSPQEAGGYFGEQFF. CDR3 DNA: TGTGCCAGTAGTCCCCAAGAAGCGGGAGGGTATTTTGGTGAGCAGTTCTTC.

The chain joins TRBV2 to TRBJ2-7; the match to TRBD2 covers 7 bases. This CDR3 spans 16 amino acids. V lost 5 bases and J lost 0; bases outside the gene matches: 10. CDR1 SNHLY and CDR2 FYNNEI come from the germline V gene. The CDR3 is CASSTTRREPSYEQYF. The CDR3 region has the DNA TGTGCCAGCAGTACCACCCGGCGGGAGCCCTCCTACGAGCAGTACTTC.

With regard to this clone: The junction does not match germline at one end; this may be a read error. The V call is TRBV7-9, the J call TRBJ2-2; 10 nucleotides agree with TRBD2. CDR1 is SEHNR, CDR2 FQNEAQ, per germline (reference sequence). CDR3 length: 18 amino acids. The CDR3 DNA follows: TGTTCCAGCAGCTTCCAGATACAGCGGGAGGGCCGAGCGGGGGAGCTGTTTTTT. Protein sequence: CSSSFQIQREGRAGELFF.

This chain links TRBV11-2 with TRBJ1-1; D is unresolved. With 5 bases removed from V and 11 bases from J, the gap between germline ends came to 18 bases. CDR3 length equals 13 residues. CDR1 is SGHAT, CDR2 FQNNGV, per germline. The CDR3 sequence: CASSPLSGAGAFF. CDR3 coding DNA: TGTGCCAGCAGCCCTCTCTCTGGTGCGGGGGCTTTCTTT.

The chain combines TRBV28 with TRBJ1-6; D gene uncertain. V lost 7 bases, J lost 8 bases, and 15 bases lay in between. This CDR3 is built from 14 residues. The germline CDR1 and CDR2 sequences are MDHEN and SYDVKM. CDR3 coding DNA: TGTGCCAGCAAGAACCTCCGAGGGCATTCACCCCTCCACTTT. This sequence encodes CASKNLRGHSPLHF. The full variable domain, in which reference TRBV28 and TRBJ1-6 provide the parts outside the CDR3, is DVKVTQSSRYLVKRTGEKVFLECVQDMDHENMFWYRQDPGLGLRLIYFSYDVKMKEKGDIPEGYSVSREKKERFSLILESASTNQTSMYLCASKNLRGHSPLHFGNGTRLTVT.